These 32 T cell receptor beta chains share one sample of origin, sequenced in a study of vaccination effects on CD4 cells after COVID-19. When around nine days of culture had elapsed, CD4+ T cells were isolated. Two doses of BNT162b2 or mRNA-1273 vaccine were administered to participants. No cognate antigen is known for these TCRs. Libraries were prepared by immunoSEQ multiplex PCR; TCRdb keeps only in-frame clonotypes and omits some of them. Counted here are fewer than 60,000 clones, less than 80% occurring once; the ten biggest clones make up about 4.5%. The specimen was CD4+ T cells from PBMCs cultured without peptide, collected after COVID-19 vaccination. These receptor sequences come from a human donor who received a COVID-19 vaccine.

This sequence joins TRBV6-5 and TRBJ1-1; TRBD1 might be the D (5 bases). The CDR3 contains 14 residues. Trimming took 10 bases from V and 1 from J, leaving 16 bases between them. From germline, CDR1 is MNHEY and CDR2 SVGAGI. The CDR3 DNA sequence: TGTGCCACCCTTCCAGGGTTGGGGAACACTGAAGCTTTCTTT. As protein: CATLPGLGNTEAFF.

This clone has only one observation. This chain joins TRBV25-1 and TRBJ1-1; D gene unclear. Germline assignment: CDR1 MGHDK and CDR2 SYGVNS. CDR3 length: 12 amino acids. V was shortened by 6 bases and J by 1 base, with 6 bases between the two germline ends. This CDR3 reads CASRAGNTEAFF. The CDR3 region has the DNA TGTGCCAGCAGGGCTGGGAACACTGAAGCTTTCTTT.

CDR3 region: CASSPAENLYNSPLHF. The CDR3 DNA reads as TGTGCCAGCTCACCGGCAGAGAATCTCTATAATTCACCCCTCCACTTT. The chain links TRBV18 to TRBJ1-6; the D is unclear. Trimming shortened V by 3 bases and J by 3 bases, and 12 bases separated the two germline ends. There are 16 residues in the CDR3. Germline CDR1 reads KGHSH; CDR2 reads LQKENI.

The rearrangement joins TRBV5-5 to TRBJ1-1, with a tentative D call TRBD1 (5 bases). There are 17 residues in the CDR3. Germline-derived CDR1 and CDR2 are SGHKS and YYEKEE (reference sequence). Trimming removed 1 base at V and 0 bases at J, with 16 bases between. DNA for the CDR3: TGTGCCAGCAGCTTGCGAATGACAGTCGACATGAACACTGAAGCTTTCTTT. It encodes CASSLRMTVDMNTEAFF. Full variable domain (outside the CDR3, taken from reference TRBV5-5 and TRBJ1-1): DAGVTQSPTHLIKTRGQQVTLRCSPISGHKSVSWYQQVLGQGPQFIFQYYEKEERGRGNFPDRFSARQFPNYSSELNVNALLLGDSALYLCASSLRMTVDMNTEAFFGQGTRLTVV.

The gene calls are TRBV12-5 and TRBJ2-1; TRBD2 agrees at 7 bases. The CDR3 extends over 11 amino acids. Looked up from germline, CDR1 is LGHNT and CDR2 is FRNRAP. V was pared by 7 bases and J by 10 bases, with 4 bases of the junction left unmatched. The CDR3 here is CASARTREQFF. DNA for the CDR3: TGTGCTAGTGCTCGGACTAGGGAGCAGTTCTTC. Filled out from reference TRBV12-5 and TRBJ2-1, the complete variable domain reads DARVTQTPRHKVTEMGQEVTMRCQPILGHNTVFWYRQTMMQGLELLAYFRNRAPLDDSGMPKDRFSAEMPDATLATLKIQPSEPRDSAVYFCASARTREQFFGPGTRLTVL.

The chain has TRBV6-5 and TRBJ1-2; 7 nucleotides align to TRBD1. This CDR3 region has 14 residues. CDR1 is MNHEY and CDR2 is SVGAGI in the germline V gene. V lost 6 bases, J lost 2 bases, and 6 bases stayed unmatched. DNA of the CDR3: TGTGCCAGCAGGACTGACAGGGCCAACTATGGCTACACCTTC. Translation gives CASRTDRANYGYTF.

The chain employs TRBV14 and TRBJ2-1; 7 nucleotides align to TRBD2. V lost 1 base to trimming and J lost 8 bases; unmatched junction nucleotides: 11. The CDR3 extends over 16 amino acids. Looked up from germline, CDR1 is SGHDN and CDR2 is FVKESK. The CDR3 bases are TGTGCCAGCAGCCAAGCTTTGGGACTACACATGGATGAGCAGTTCTTC. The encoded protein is CASSQALGLHMDEQFF.

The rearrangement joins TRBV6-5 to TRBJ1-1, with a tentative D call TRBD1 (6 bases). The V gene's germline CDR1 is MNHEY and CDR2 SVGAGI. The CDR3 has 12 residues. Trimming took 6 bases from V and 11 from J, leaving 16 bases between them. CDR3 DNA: TGTGCCAGCAGCCAAGGACAGAAATCGGCTTTCTTT. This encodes CASSQGQKSAFF.

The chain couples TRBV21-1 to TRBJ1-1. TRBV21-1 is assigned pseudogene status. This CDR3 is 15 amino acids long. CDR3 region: CASSKEGGGNTEAFF. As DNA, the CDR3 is TGTGCCAGCAGCAAAGAGGGGGGAGGAAACACTGAAGCTTTCTTT.

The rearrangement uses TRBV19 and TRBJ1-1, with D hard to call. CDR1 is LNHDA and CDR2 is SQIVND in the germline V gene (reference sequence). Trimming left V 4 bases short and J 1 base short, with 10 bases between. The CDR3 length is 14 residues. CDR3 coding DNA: TGTGCCAGTAGTAGAGAAGGGCCGAACACTGAAGCTTTCTTT. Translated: CASSREGPNTEAFF.

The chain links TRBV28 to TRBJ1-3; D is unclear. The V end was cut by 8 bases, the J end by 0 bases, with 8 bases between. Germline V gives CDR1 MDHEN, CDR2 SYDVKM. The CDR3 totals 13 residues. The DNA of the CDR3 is TGTGCCAGCGATGTGGGCTCTGGAAACACCATATATTTT. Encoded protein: CASDVGSGNTIYF.

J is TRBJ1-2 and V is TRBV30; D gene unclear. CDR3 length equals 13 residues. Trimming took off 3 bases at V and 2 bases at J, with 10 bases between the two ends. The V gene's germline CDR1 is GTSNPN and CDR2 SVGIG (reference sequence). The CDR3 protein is CAWRKESNYGYTF. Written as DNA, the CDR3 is TGTGCCTGGAGAAAAGAAAGCAACTATGGCTACACCTTC.

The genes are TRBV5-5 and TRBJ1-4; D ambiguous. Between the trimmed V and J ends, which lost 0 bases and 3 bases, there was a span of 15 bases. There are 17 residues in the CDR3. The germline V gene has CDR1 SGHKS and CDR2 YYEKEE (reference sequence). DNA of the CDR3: TGTGCCAGCAGCTTGGCGCCCGGGTCACCAGCTAATGAAAAACTGTTTTTT. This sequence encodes CASSLAPGSPANEKLFF.

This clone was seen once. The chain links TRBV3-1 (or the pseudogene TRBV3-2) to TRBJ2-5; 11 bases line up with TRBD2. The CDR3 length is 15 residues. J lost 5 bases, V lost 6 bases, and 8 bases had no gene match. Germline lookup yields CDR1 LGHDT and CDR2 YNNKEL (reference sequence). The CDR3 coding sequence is TGTGCCAGCAGTGATAGCGGGAGGGCCGTGGAGACCCAGTACTTC. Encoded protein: CASSDSGRAVETQYF.

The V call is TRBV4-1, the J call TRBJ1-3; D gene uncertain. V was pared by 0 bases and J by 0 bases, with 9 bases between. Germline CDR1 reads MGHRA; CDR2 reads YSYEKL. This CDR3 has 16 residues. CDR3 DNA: TGCGCCAGCAGCCAAGACTCTCGGAGCTCTGGAAACACCATATATTTT. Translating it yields CASSQDSRSSGNTIYF.

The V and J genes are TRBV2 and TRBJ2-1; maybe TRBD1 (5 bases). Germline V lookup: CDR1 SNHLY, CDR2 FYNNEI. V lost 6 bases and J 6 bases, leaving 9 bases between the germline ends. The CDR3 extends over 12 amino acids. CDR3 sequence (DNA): TGTGCCAGCAGCCAAGGGGCCAATGAGCAGTTCTTC. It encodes CASSQGANEQFF.

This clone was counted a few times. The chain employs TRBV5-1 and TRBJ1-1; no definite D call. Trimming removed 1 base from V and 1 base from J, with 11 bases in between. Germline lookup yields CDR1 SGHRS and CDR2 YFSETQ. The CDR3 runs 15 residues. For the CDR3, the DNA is TGCGCCAGCAGCTTGATTCCGTGGGAGAACACTGAAGCTTTCTTT. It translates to CASSLIPWENTEAFF.

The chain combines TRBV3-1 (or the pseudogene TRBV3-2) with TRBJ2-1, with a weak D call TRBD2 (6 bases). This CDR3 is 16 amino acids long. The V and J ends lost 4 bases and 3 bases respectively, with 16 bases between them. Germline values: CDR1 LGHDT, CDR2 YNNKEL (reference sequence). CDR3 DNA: TGTGCCAGCAGCCCCACCGCGACTAGTGACTACAATGAGCAGTTCTTC. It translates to CASSPTATSDYNEQFF.

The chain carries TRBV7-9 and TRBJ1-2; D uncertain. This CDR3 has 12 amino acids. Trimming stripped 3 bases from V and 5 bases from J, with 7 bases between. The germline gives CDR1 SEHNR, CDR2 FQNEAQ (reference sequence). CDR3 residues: CASSFRAYGYTF. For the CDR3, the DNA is TGTGCCAGCAGCTTCCGGGCATATGGCTACACCTTC. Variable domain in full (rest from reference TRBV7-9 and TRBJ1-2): DTGVSQNPRHKITKRGQNVTFRCDPISEHNRLYWYRQTLGQGPEFLTYFQNEAQLEKSRLLSDRFSAERPKGSFSTLEIQRTEQGDSAMYLCASSFRAYGYTFGSGTRLTVV.

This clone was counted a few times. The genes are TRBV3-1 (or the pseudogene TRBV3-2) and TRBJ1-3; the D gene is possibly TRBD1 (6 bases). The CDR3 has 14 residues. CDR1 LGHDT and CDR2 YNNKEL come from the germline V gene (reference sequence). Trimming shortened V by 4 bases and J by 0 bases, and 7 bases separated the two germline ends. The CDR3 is CASSRDTSGNTIYF. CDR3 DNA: TGTGCCAGCAGCCGGGACACCTCTGGAAACACCATATATTTT.

The CDR3 DNA reads TGCGCCAGCAGCTTGAGCGGGAGCACGAACACCGGGGAGCTGTTTTTT. Its protein product is CASSLSGSTNTGELFF. The gene calls are TRBV5-1 and TRBJ2-2, with 8 positions matching TRBD2. The germline V gene has CDR1 SGHRS and CDR2 YFSETQ. V shed 1 base and J 0 bases; nucleotides not matched to a gene: 2. This CDR3 is 16 amino acids long.

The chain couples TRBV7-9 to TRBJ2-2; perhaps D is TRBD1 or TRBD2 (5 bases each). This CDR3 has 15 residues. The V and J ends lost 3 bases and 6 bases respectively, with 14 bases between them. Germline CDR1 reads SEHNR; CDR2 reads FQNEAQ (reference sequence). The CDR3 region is CASSFRRDGAGELFF. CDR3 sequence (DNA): TGTGCCAGCAGCTTTCGCAGGGACGGCGCCGGGGAGCTGTTTTTT.

The CDR3 DNA reads as TGCGCCAGCAGCTTGGGCCAGGGGGGCTACAATGAGCAGTTCTTC. It is translated as CASSLGQGGYNEQFF. The chain combines TRBV5-1 with TRBJ2-1; maybe TRBD1 (7 bases). V was trimmed by 0 bases and J by 3 bases, leaving 10 bases between them. Germline V gene sequence: CDR1 SGHRS, CDR2 YFSETQ. The CDR3 runs to 15 residues.

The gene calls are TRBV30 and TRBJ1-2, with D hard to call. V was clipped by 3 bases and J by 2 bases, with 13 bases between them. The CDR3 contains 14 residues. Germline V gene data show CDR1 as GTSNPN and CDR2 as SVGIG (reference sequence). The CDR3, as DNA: TGTGCCTGGAGGGTAGGCCTCCCCAACTATGGCTACACCTTC. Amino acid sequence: CAWRVGLPNYGYTF.

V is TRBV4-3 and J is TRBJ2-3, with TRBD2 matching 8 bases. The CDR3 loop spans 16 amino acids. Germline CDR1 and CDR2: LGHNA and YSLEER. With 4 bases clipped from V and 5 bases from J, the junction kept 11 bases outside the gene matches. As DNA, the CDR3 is TGCGCCAGCAGCCTCGCCTTGCGGCGGGGGGTAGATACGCAGTATTTT. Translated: CASSLALRRGVDTQYF.

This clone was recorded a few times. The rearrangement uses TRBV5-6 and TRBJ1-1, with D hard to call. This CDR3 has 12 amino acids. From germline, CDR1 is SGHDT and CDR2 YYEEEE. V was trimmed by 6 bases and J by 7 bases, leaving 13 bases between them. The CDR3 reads CASTSGPGEAFF. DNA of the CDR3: TGTGCCAGCACCTCTGGGCCAGGTGAAGCTTTCTTT.

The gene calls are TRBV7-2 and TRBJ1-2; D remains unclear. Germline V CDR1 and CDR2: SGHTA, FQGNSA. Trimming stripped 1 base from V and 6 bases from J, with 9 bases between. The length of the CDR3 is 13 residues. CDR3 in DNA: TGTGCCAGCAGCTTAGGGATTATGAATGGCTACACCTTC. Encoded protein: CASSLGIMNGYTF.

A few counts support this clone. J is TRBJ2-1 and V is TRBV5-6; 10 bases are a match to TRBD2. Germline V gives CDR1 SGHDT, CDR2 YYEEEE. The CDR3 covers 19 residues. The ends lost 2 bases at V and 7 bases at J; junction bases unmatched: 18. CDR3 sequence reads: CASSFGRSGRPREGNEQFF. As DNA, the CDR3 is TGTGCCAGCAGCTTCGGACGTAGCGGGAGGCCGCGGGAGGGAAATGAGCAGTTCTTC.

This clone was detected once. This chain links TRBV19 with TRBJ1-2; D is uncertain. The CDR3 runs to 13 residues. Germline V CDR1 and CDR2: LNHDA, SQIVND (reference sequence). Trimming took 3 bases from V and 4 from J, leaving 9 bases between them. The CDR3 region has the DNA TGTGCCAGTAGTATCCGAGACGGCTATGGCTACACCTTC. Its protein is CASSIRDGYGYTF.

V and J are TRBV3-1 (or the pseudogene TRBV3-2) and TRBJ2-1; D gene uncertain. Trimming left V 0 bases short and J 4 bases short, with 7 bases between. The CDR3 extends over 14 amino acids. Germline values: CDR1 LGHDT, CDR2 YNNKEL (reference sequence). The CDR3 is CASSQDRLYNEQFF. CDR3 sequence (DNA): TGTGCCAGCAGCCAAGATAGGCTATACAATGAGCAGTTCTTC.

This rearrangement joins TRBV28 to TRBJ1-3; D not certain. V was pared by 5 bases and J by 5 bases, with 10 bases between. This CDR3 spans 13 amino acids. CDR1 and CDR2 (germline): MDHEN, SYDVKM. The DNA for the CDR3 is TGTGCCAGCAGTCTTATAGCCCGAAACACCATATATTTT. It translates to CASSLIARNTIYF.

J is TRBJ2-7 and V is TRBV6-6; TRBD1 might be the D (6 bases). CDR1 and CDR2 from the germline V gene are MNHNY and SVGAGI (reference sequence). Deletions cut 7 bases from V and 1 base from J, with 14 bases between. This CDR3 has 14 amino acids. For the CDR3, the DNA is TGTGCCAGCAAATACGGGACATTATCCTACGAGCAGTACTTC. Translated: CASKYGTLSYEQYF.